The 5 T cell receptor beta chains listed next were all sequenced from one sample in a study of T cells in Graves' hyperthyroidism and ophthalmopathy. Amplification yielded TCR beta CDR3 regions, with RNA transcripts as the source. The HTBI primer set was used in a first-round RT-PCR of the TCR CDR3. TCRdb re-analysed the multiplex PCR reads in MiXCR, keeping a single row per CDR3 protein. The sample yields approximately 430,000 distinct CDR3 sequences, approximately 15% seen once. The sample was blood. The receptors here all came from a woman aged 18-35 years with Graves' hyperthyroidism.

Ten or more counts support this clonotype. The rearrangement joins TRBV20-1 to TRBJ2-2, with a weak D call TRBD2 (6 bases). The CDR3 runs 14 residues. The V end was cut by 2 bases, the J end by 1 base, with 8 bases between. Germline V CDR1 and CDR2: DFQATT, SNEGSKA (reference sequence). The CDR3 DNA follows: TGCAGTGCTAGAAGGGGACTGAACACCGGGGAGCTGTTTTTT. Its translation is CSARRGLNTGELFF.

As for this clonotype: A much larger clone sits a single nucleotide away, making a read error possible. The V and J genes are TRBV6-1 and TRBJ1-1; 7 positions match TRBD1. With 6 bases clipped from V and 6 bases from J, the junction kept 10 bases outside the gene matches. CDR1 and CDR2 (germline): MNHNS, SASEGT. This CDR3 comprises 14 residues. CDR3 bases: TGTGCCAGCAGGCAACAGGGGAAGGGGCCTGAAGCTTTCTTT. It yields the protein CASRQQGKGPEAFF.

This clonotype occurred many times. For the CDR3, the DNA is TGTGCCAGCAGATTCGGCCGGGGCACTGAAGCTTTCTTT. This translates into CASRFGRGTEAFF. The J gene is TRBJ1-1, the V gene TRBV6-1; D remains unclear. The length of the CDR3 is 13 residues. CDR1 and CDR2 (germline): MNHNS, SASEGT. The V gene lost 6 bases and the J gene lost 4 bases, with 12 bases spanning the gap.

Many counts were recorded for this clonotype. The chain links TRBV12-3 or TRBV12-4 to TRBJ2-3; 13 bases fit TRBD2. The CDR3 loop spans 19 amino acids. After removal of 6 bases from V and 4 bases from J, the junction contained 16 bases not matched to a gene. The CDR3 region is CASSAGLAGESTMADTQYF. The CDR3 DNA sequence: TGTGCCAGCAGCGCCGGACTAGCGGGAGAGTCTACCATGGCAGATACGCAGTATTTT.

The sample holds many counts of this clonotype. The chain recombines TRBV6-1 with TRBJ1-1, with D maybe TRBD1 (5 bases). CDR1 and CDR2 (germline): MNHNS, SASEGT. The V end was cut by 7 bases, the J end by 0 bases, with 15 bases between. The CDR3 contains 15 residues. This CDR3 reads CASNTGGALNTEAFF. CDR3 nucleotide sequence: TGTGCCAGCAACACCGGGGGAGCCTTGAACACTGAAGCTTTCTTT.